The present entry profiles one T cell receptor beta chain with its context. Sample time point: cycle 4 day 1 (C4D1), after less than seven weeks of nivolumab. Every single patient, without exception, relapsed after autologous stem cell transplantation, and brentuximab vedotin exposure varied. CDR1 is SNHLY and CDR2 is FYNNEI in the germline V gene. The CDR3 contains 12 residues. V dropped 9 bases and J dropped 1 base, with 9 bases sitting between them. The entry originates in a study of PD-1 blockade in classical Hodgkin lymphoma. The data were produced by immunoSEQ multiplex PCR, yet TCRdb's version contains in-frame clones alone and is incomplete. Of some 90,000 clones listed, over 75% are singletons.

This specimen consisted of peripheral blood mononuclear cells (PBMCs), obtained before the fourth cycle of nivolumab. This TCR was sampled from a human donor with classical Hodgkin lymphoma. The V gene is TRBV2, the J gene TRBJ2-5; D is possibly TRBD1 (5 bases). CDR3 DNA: TGTGCCAGAAAAGACAGCCAAGAGACCCAGTACTTC. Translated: CARKDSQETQYF.